This T cell receptor (beta chain) appears in the sequencing data of a study of T-cell memory formation after mild COVID-19. Looking at the study overall: TCR clusters were mostly confined to one donor each.

This CDR3 region has 14 residues. Germline CDR1 and CDR2: SEHNR and FQNEAQ (reference sequence). Trimming took off 5 bases at V and 7 bases at J, with 17 bases between the two ends. One entry per CDR3 protein results from TCRdb running MiXCR on the 5' RACE reads. The table has 110,000 or so distinct CDR3 sequences, approximately 21% seen once. The origin of this receptor is a man aged 18 to 29 who had mild COVID-19 (a few samples of this study predate the infection). Cell type and time point are not known. The chain couples TRBV7-9 to TRBJ1-1; D is perhaps TRBD1 (6 bases). Input material: PBMCs or a T cell subset sorted from them (not recorded which). The CDR3 DNA sequence: TGTGCCAGCAGCCGAACACAGGGTACCGGTGAAGCTTTCTTT. It codes for CASSRTQGTGEAFF.